This T cell receptor (beta chain) was retrieved from a study of cytomegalovirus exposure and HLA in healthy donors. Per the germline V gene, CDR1 is SEHNR and CDR2 is FQNEAQ (reference sequence). Trimming took 5 bases from V and 0 from J, leaving 13 bases between them. CDR3 length: 15 residues. Both 60 Vbeta primers and 13 Jbeta primers went into the PCR. Profiling relied on immunoSEQ multiplex PCR, and the TCRdb table lists in-frame clones only, not all of them. The sample shows 85,000 to 130,000 clones, over 65% of them seen only once. Sequenced material: PBMCs. The chain links TRBV7-9 to TRBJ1-1; D gene unclear. The clonotype comes from a woman between 40 and 50 years old in good health and CMV-seronegative. The CDR3 region has the DNA TGTGCCAGCAGCCCATCCGGGTTTGTGAACACTGAAGCTTTCTTT. Translated: CASSPSGFVNTEAFF.